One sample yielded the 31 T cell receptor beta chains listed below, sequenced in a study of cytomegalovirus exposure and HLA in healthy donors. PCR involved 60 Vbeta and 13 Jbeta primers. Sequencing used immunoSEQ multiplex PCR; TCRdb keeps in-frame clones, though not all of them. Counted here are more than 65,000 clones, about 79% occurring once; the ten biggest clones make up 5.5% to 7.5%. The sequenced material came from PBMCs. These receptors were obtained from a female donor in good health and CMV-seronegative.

In DNA, the CDR3 is TGTGCCAGCAGCCCACAGGGATCAACTAATGAAAAACTGTTTTTT. Amino acid sequence: CASSPQGSTNEKLFF. V usage is TRBV9 and J usage is TRBJ1-4; a possible D gene is TRBD1 (6 bases). The V gene lost 4 bases and the J gene lost 0 bases, with 10 bases spanning the gap. The CDR3 is 15 amino acids. CDR1 SGDLS and CDR2 YYNGEE come from the germline V gene.

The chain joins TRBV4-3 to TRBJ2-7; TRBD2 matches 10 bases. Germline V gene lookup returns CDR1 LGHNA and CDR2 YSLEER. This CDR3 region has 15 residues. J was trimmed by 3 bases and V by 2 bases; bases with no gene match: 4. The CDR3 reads CASSQTQRGGYEQYF. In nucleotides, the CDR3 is TGCGCCAGCAGCCAAACCCAGCGGGGGGGCTACGAGCAGTACTTC.

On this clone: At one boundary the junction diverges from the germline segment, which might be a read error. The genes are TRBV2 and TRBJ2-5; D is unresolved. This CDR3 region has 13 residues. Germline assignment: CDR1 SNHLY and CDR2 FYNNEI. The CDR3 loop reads CASSPAYGTPLDF. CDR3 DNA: TGTGCCAGCAGTCCCGCTTATGGCACGCCCCTTGACTTC.

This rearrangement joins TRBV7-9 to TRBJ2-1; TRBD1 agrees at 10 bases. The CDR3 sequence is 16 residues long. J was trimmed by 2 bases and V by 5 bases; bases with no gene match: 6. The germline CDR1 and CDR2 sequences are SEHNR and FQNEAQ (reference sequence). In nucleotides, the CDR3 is TGTGCCAGCAGCGGCCGGACAGGGGGGGCCTACAATGAGCAGTTCTTC. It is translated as CASSGRTGGAYNEQFF.

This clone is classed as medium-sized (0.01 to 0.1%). Here the CDR3 DNA reads TGTGCCAGCAGTGAAGGCTCACACACAGATACGCAGTATTTT. Protein sequence: CASSEGSHTDTQYF. The rearrangement links TRBV6-1 to TRBJ2-3; no clear D. V gave up 1 base and J gave up 2 bases, with 7 bases separating them. The CDR3 runs to 14 residues. Germline V gives CDR1 MNHNS, CDR2 SASEGT.

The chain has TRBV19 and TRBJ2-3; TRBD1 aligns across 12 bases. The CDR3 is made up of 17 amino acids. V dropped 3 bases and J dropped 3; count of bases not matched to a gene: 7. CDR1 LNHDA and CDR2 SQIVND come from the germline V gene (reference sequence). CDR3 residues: CASSMVGQGARTDTQYF. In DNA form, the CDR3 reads TGTGCCAGTAGTATGGTGGGACAGGGGGCGCGGACAGATACGCAGTATTTT.

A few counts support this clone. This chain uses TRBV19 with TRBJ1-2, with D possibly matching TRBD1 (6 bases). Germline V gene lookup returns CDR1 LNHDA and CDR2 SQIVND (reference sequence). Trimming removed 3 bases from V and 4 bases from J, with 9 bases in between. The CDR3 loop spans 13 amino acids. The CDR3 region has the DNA TGTGCCAGTAGTATGGACAGCCTCTATGGCTACACCTTC. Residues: CASSMDSLYGYTF.

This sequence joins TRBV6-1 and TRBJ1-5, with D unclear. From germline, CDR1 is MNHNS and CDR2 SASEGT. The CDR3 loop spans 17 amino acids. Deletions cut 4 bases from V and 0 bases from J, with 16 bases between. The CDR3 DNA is TGTGCCAGCAGTGTCGAAGACGGCTACTATAGCAATCAGCCCCAGCATTTT. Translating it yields CASSVEDGYYSNQPQHF.

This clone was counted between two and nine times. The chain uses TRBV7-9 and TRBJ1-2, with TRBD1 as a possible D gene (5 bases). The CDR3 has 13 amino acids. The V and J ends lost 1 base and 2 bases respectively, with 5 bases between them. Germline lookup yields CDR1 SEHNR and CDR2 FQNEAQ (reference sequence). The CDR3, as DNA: TGTGCCAGCAGCTTAGAGGGGAACTATGGCTACACCTTC. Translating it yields CASSLEGNYGYTF.

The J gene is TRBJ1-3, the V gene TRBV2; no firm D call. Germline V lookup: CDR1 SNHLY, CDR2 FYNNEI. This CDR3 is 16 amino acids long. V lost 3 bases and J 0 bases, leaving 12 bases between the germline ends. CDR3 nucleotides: TGTGCCAGCAGTGAGTACAGATCCCTCTCTGGAAACACCATATATTTT. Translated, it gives CASSEYRSLSGNTIYF. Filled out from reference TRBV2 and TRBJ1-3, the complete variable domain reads EPEVTQTPSHQVTQMGQEVILRCVPISNHLYFYWYRQILGQKVEFLVSFYNNEISEKSEIFDDQFSVERPDGSNFTLKIRSTKLEDSAMYFCASSEYRSLSGNTIYFGEGSWLTVV.

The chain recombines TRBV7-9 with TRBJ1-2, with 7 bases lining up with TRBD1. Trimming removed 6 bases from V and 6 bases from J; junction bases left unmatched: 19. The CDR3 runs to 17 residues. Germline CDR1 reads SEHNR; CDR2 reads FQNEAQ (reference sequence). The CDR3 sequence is CASRPHRDSALEDGYTF. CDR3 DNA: TGTGCCAGCAGGCCCCACCGGGACAGCGCCCTAGAGGATGGCTACACCTTC.

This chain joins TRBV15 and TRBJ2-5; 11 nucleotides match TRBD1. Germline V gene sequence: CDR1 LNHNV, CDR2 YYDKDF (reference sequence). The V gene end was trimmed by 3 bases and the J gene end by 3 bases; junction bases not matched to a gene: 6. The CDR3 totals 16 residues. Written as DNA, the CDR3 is TGTGCCACCAGCAGGCCCGGGACAGGGGGTGAAGAGACCCAGTACTTC. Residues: CATSRPGTGGEETQYF.

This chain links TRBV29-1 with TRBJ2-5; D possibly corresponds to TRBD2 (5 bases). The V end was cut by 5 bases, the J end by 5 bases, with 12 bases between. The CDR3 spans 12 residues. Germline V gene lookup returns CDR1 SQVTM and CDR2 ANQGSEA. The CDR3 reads CSVRLAGETQYF. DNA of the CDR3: TGCAGCGTTAGGCTAGCCGGGGAGACCCAGTACTTC.

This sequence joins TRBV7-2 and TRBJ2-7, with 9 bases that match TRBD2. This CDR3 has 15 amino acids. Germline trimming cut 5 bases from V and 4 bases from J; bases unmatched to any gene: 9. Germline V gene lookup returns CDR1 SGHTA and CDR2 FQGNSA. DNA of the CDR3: TGTGCCAGCAGCGGAGGTCTAGCGGGATCATACGAGCAGTACTTC. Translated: CASSGGLAGSYEQYF.

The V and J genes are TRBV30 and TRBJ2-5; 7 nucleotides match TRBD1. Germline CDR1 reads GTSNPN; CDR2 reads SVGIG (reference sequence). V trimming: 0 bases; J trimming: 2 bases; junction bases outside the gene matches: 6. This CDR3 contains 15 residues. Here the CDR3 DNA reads TGTGCCTGGAGTGTACTGGGACAGCCACAAGAGACCCAGTACTTC. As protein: CAWSVLGQPQETQYF. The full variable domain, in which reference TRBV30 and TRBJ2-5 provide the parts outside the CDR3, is SQTIHQWPATLVQPVGSPLSLECTVEGTSNPNLYWYRQAAGRGLQLLFYSVGIGQISSEVPQNLSASRPQDRQFILSSKKLLLSDSGFYLCAWSVLGQPQETQYFGPGTRLLVL.

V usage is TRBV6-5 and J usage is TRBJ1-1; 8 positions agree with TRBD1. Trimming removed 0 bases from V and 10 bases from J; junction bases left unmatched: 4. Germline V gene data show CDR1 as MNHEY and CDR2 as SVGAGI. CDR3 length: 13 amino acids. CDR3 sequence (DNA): TGTGCCAGCAGTTACTCGACAGGGGTAGTAGCTTTCTTT. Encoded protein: CASSYSTGVVAFF.

The DNA for the CDR3 is TGTGCCAGCAGCGTAGTGGCAGGGGATGGGGGCTACACCTTC. Translation gives CASSVVAGDGGYTF. The chain recombines TRBV9 with TRBJ1-2, with D perhaps matching TRBD1 (6 bases). This CDR3 has 14 amino acids. V was trimmed by 0 bases and J by 8 bases, leaving 14 bases between them. Germline lookup yields CDR1 SGDLS and CDR2 YYNGEE.

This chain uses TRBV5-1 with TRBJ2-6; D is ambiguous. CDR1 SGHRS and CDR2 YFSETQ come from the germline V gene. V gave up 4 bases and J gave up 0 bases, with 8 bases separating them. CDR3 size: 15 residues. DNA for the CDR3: TGCGCCAGCAGCGTCGTGAGCTCTGGGGCCAACGTCCTGACTTTC. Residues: CASSVVSSGANVLTF.

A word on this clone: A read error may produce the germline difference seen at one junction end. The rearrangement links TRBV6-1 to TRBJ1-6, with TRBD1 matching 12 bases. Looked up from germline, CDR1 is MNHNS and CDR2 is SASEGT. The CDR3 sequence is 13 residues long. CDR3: CASSEIEGTGGLF. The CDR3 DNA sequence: TGTGCCAGCAGTGAAATTGAAGGGACAGGGGGCCTCTTT.

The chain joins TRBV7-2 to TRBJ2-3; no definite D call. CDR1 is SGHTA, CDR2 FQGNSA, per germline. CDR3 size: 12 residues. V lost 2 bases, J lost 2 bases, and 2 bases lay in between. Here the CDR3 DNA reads TGTGCCAGCAGCTTATACACAGATACGCAGTATTTT. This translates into CASSLYTDTQYF.

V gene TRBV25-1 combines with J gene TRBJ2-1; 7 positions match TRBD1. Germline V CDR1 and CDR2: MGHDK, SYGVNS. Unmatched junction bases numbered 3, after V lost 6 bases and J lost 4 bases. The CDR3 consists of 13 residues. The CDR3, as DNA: TGTGCCAGCAGCCGGGACAGTTACAATGAGCAGTTCTTC. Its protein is CASSRDSYNEQFF.

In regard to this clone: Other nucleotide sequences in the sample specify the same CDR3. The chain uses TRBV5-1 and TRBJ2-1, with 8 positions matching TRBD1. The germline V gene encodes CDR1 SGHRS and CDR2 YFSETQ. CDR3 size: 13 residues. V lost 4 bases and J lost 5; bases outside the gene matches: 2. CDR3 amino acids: CASSPTGDNEQFF. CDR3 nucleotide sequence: TGCGCCAGCAGCCCGACAGGGGACAATGAGCAGTTCTTC. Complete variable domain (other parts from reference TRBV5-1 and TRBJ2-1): KAGVTQTPRYLIKTRGQQVTLSCSPISGHRSVSWYQQTPGQGLQFLFEYFSETQRNKGNFPGRFSGRQFSNSRSEMNVSTLELGDSALYLCASSPTGDNEQFFGPGTRLTVL.

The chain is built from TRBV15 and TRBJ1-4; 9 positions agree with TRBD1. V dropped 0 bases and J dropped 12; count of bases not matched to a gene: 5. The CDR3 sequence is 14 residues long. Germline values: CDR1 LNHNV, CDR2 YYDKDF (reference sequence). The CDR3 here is CATSRETGGRELFF. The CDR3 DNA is TGTGCCACCAGCAGAGAAACAGGGGGCCGGGAACTGTTTTTT.

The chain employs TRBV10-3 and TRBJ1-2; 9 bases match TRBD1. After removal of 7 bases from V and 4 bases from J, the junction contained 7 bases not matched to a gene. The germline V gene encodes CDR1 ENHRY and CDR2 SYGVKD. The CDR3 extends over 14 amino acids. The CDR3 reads CAITETGGGYGYTF. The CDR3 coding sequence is TGTGCCATCACAGAAACAGGGGGCGGCTATGGCTACACCTTC.

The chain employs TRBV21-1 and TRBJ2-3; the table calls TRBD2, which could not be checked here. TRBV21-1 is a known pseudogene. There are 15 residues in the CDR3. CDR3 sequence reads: CASSKAEFFPDTQYF. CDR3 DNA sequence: TGTGCCAGCAGCAAAGCTGAGTTCTTCCCCGATACGCAGTATTTT.

Here the CDR3 DNA reads TGTGCCAGTACCTCAGTGGGGGGTCCCTATGGCTACACCTTC. Its translation: CASTSVGGPYGYTF. The chain couples TRBV19 to TRBJ1-2; TRBD1 might be the D (5 bases). CDR1 is LNHDA, CDR2 SQIVND, per germline (reference sequence). This CDR3 comprises 14 residues. V shed 7 bases and J shed 4 bases, with 16 bases lying between them.

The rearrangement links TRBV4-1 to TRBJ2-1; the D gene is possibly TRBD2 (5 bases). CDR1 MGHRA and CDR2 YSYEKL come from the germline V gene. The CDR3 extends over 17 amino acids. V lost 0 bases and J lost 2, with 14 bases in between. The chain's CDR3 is CASSQDSQAVAYNEQFF. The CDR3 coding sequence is TGCGCCAGCAGCCAAGATAGTCAAGCGGTGGCCTACAATGAGCAGTTCTTC.

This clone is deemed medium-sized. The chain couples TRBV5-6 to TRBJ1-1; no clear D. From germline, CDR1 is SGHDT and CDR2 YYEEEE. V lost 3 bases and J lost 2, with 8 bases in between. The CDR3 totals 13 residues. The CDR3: CASSSGFNTEAFF. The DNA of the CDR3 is TGTGCCAGCAGCTCCGGGTTCAACACTGAAGCTTTCTTT.

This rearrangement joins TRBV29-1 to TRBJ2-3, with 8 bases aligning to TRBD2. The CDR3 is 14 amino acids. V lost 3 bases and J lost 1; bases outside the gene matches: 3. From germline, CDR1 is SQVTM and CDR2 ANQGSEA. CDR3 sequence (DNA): TGCAGCGTTGATTCGGGGGGGGGCACAGATACGCAGTATTTT. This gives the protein CSVDSGGGTDTQYF.

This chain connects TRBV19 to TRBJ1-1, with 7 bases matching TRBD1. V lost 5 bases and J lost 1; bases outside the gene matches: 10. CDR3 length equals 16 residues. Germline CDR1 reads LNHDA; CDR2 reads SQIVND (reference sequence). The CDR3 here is CASSPWSTGANTEAFF. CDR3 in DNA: TGTGCCAGTAGTCCGTGGTCTACAGGGGCGAACACTGAAGCTTTCTTT.

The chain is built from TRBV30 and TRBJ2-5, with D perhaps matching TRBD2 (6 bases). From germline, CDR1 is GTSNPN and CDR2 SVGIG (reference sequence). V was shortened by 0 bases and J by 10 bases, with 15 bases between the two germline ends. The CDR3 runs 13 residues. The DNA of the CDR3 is TGTGCCTGGAGTGTAGGAGGGGCCGGGAACCAGTACTTC. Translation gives CAWSVGGAGNQYF.